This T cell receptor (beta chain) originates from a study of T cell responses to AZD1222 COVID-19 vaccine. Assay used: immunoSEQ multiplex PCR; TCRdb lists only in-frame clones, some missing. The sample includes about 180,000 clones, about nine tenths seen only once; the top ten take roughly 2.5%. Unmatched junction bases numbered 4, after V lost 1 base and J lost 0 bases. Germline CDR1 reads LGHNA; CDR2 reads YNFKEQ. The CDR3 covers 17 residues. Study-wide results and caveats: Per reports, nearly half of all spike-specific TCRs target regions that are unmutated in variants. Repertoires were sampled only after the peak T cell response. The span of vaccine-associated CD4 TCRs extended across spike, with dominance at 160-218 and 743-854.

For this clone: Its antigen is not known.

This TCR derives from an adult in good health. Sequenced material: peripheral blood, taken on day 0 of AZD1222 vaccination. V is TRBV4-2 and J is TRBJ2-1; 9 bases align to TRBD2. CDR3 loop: CASSQALAGVSYNEQFF. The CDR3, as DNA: TGTGCCAGCAGCCAAGCCTTAGCGGGAGTCTCCTACAATGAGCAGTTCTTC.